This TCR beta chain is from a study of cytomegalovirus exposure and HLA in healthy donors. Study-level results: TCR beta chains numbering some 160 were designated cytomegalovirus-associated. The authors confirmed in vitro that a few CMV-associated chains were specific for CMV antigens.

V dropped 2 bases and J dropped 2 bases, with 7 bases sitting between them. CDR3 length: 13 residues. Germline V lookup: CDR1 MNHNS, CDR2 SASEGT. The protocol was immunoSEQ multiplex PCR, while the TCRdb copy is restricted to in-frame clones and leaves out a portion. The repertoire holds around 200,000 clones, with 80% to 85% as singletons. A note on this clone: What it recognizes is unknown.

This receptor was identified in a woman under 30 in good health and CMV-seropositive. Sequenced material: PBMCs. The chain couples TRBV6-1 to TRBJ2-7; D is possibly TRBD1 (5 bases). The CDR3 nucleotides are TGTGCCAGCAGTGAACAGGACACCTACGAGCAGTACTTC. Its protein product is CASSEQDTYEQYF.